This TCR beta chain was identified in a study of PD-1 blockade in classical Hodgkin lymphoma. Looking at the study overall: It was nivolumab at 3 mg/kg, given intravenously every 2 weeks, that patients received. Study results and limitations: The authors have not defined what causes the repertoire differences, possibly disease activity or prior therapy.

Germline V gene data show CDR1 as LNHDA and CDR2 as SQIVND (reference sequence). The CDR3 consists of 17 residues. V was pared by 1 base and J by 6 bases, with 22 bases between. Points on this clone: Its specificity is not known.

Time point in this sample: cycle 4 day 1 (C4D1), after 6 weeks of nivolumab. After autologous stem cell transplantation all patients relapsed, and prior brentuximab vedotin exposure differed between cohorts. Assay used: immunoSEQ multiplex PCR; TCRdb lists only in-frame clones, some missing. This table has 90,000 to 110,000 clones, approximately 90% appearing once. The TCR comes from a human donor with classical Hodgkin lymphoma. V gene TRBV19 combines with J gene TRBJ2-7, with no clear D. The specimen comprised peripheral blood mononuclear cells (PBMCs), sampled before the fourth cycle of nivolumab. The CDR3 DNA sequence: TGTGCCAGTAGTATAGGCGGACCATCAATGTACGCTATCGAGCAGTACTTC. It specifies CASSIGGPSMYAIEQYF.